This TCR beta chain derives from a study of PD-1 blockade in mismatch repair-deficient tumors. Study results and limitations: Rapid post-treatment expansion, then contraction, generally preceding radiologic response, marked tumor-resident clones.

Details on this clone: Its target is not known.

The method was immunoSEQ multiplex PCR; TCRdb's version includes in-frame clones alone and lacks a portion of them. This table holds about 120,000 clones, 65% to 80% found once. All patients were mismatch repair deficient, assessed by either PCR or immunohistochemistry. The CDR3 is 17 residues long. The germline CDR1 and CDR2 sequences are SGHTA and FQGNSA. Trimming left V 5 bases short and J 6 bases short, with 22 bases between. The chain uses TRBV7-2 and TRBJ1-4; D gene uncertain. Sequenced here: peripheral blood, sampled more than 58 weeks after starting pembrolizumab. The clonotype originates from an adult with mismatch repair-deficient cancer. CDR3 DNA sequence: TGTGCCAGCAGCAAATTCCTGAAGAGGCGGGAACATGAAAAACTGTTTTTT. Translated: CASSKFLKRREHEKLFF.